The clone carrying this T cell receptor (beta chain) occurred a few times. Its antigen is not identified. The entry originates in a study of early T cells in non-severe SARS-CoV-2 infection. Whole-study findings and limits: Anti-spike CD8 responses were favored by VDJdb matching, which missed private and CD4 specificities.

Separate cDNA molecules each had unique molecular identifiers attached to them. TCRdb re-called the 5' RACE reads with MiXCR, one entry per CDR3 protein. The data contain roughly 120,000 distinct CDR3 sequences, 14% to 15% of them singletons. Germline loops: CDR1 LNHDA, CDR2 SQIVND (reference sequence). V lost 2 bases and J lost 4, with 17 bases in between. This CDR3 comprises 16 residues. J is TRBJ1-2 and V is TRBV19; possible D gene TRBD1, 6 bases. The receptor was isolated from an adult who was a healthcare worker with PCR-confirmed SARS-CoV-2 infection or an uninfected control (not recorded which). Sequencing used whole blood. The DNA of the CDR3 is TGTGCCAGTAGTATACTCTCGACAGGAGTGGTCTATGGCTACACCTTC. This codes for CASSILSTGVVYGYTF. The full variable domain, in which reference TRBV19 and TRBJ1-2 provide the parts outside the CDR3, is DGGITQSPKYLFRKEGQNVTLSCEQNLNHDAMYWYRQDPGQGLRLIYYSQIVNDFQKGDIAEGYSVSREKKESFPLTVTSAQKNPTAFYLCASSILSTGVVYGYTFGSGTRLTVV.